What follows describes a single T cell receptor (beta chain). This clone occurred a few times. The antigen it recognizes is unknown. No quality values exist for individual bases; no much larger clone is one base distant. TCRbeta CDR3 regions were amplified from genomic DNA by means of the immunoSEQ Assay, a bias-controlled multiplex PCR. The authors processed their data as follows. The number of nucleated cells in each sample was estimated by amplification of reference gene primers within the assay. To quantify the absolute abundance of each unique TCRbeta CDR3 rearrangement, sequence reads were collapsed and filtered. For each sample, productive Simpson clonality was calculated as the square root of Simpson's diversity index over productive rearrangements. Held by TCRdb, this immuneACCESS table contains in-frame sequences only and omits some clones. Under half of the omission traces to an unresolved V gene where checked; the cause of the rest is unknown. V and J calls plus clone size are reproduced from that table; the DNA served to infer D and trimming. This sample is represented by 25,000 or so clones; almost 90% of them were singletons. The top ten clones comprise roughly 7.6% of the sample.

The sample comes from a study of blood T cell repertoires in COVID-19 (TCRdb year 2020). For the wider study: Collaborator samples came from the United States, Italy and Spain and covered acute and convalescent phases of COVID-19. The prospective study material was composed of cDNA or gDNA derived from T cells, B-cell-depleted T cells, or PBMCs. Subjects who had been exposed to COVID-19, were actively infected with it, or had recovered from it provided the deeply sampled blood TCRbeta repertoires that made up the dataset. The repertoires were made available in a free public database intended to serve as a resource for research on the immune response to SARS-CoV-2. The samples were drawn from two sources: the first 160 participants of the ongoing ImmuneRACE study, and 1,254 subjects contributed by 6 global collaborators. Nearly every sample came with metadata listing a de-identified subject ID, COVID-19 status, age in years and sex. Where HLA class I and class II types were available, the types were taken from metadata supplied by the sample provider, not from assay-based typing.

Each collaborating institution followed its own protocols to collect whole blood in K2EDTA tubes. Collaborator samples were shipped for TCRbeta analysis as frozen whole blood, isolated PBMCs, or DNA extracted from either sample type. Study-wide conclusions, independent of this receptor: How much clinical and demographic metadata was included differed by source and by participant, and the metadata was provided uncurated.

The sequence was obtained from a human donor in a cohort sampled during active COVID-19. Sequencing was performed on peripheral blood.

The DNA sequence follows: TGTGCCAGCAGTGGCGGGGGCAGGGGCAATCAGCCCCAGCATTTT. Translated, this is CASSGGGRGNQPQHF. Recombination joined TRBV27 with TRBJ1-5, and perhaps TRBD1 as D gene, on 6 matching bases. In the germline V gene (reference sequence), CDR1 corresponds to MNHEY and CDR2 to SMNVEV. The CDR3 runs 15 amino acids, cysteine and phenylalanine included. Only CDR3 DNA is held: 45 bases, read in frame from base 1. The junction shows trimming of 5 bases on V and 2 bases on J, plus 13 bases between the germline ends.